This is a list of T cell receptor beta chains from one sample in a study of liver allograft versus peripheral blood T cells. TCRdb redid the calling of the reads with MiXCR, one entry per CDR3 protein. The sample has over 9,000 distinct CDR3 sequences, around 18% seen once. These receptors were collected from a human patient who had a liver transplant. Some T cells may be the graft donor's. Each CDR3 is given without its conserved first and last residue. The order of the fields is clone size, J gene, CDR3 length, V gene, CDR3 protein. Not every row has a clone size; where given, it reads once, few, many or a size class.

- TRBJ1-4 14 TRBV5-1 ASSLVNPSTNEKLF
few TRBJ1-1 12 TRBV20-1 SASPGFMNTEAF
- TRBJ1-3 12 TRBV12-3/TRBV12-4 ASSRSSSGNTIY
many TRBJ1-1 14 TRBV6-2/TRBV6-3 ASSYSPPGGNIEAF
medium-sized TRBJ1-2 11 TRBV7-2 ASSRDGSYGYT
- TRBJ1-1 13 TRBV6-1 ASSPLTGRNTEAF
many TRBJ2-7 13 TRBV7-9 ASSLAGTVSYEQY
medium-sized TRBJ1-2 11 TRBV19 ASSIDLLYGYT
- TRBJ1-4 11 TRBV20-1 SATHATNEKLF
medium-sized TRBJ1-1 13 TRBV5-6 ASSLDRALDTEAF
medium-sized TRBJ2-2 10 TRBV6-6 ASSYDTGELF
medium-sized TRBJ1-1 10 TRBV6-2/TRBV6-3 ASSLWGTEAF
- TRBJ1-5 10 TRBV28 ASSQAREPQH
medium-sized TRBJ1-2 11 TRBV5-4 ASSLNQGSGYT
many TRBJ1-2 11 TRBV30 AWNPGANYGYT
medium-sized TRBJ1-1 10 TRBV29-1 SVTTGFVEAF
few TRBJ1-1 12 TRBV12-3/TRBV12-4 ASGGGRGDTEAF
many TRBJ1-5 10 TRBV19 ASTDSNQPQH
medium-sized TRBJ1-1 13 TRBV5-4 ASSLLDRGDTEAF
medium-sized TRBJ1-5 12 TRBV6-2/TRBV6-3 ASSYRTGNQPQH
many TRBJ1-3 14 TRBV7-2 ASSPPRGTSGNTIY
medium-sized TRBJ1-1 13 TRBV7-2 ASSLGVRTNTEAF
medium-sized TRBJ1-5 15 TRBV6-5 ASSSSSGGYSNQPQH
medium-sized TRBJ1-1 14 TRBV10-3 AISDSRAETNTEAF
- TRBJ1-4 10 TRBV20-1 SARQGGEKLF
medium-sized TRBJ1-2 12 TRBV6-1 ASRTGGAGYGYT
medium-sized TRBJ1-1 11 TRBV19 ASSPRGGAEAF
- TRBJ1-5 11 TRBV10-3 SISAGRNQPQH
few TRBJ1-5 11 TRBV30 ALKLGENQPQH
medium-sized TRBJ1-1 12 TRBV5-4 ASSRTGASTEAF
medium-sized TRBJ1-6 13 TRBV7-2 ASSSQGAGESPLH